This TCR beta chain comes out of a study of blood T cell repertoires in COVID-19. Study as a whole: PBMCs, B-cell-depleted T cells, or T cells provided the cDNA or gDNA that made up the material.

Seattle patients were enrolled during active infection and followed longitudinally. In the source study's methods: Amplified reference gene primers provided the basis for estimating nucleated cell counts. The data were produced by immunoSEQ multiplex PCR, yet TCRdb's version contains in-frame clones alone and is incomplete. That table furnishes V, J and clone size, whereas the DNA furnished D and trimming. The sample lists fewer than 200,000 clones; 85% were seen once. The CDR3 length is 16 residues. Germline V gene sequence: CDR1 LGHDT, CDR2 YNNKEL (reference sequence). The J segment lost 2 bases and the V segment lost 2 bases, leaving 5 bases of the junction unmatched.

Sequencing was done on a sample of peripheral blood. The rearrangement joins TRBV3-1 (or the pseudogene TRBV3-2) to TRBJ1-3; TRBD1 matches 8 bases. The receptor comes from a woman aged 55-70 years with COVID-19, enrolled during active disease. This CDR3 is CASSQRATGAGNTIYF. The CDR3 coding sequence is TGTGCCAGCAGCCAACGCGCGACAGGGGCTGGAAACACCATATATTTT.